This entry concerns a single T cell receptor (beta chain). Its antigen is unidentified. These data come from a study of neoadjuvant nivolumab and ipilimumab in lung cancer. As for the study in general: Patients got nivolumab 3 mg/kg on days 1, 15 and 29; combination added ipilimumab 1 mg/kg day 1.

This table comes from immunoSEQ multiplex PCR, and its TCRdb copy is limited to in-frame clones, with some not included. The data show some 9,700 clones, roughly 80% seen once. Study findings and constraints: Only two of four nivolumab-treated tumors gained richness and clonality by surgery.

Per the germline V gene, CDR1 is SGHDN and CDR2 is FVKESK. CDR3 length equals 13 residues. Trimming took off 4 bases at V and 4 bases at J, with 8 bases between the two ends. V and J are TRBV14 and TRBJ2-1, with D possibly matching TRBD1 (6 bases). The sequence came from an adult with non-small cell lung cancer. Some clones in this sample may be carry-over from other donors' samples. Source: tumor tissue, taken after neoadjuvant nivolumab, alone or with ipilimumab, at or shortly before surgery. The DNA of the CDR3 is TGTGCCAGCAGCCCCGGACAGTACAATGAGCAGTTCTTC. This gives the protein CASSPGQYNEQFF.